This T cell receptor (beta chain) was found in a study of neurological immune-mediated disorders. Germline trimming cut 5 bases from V and 1 base from J; bases unmatched to any gene: 7. This CDR3 has 15 amino acids. Per germline, CDR1 SGDLS and CDR2 YYNGEE. The cDNA was synthesized by 5'RACE incorporating 10-nucleotide random UMIs. TCRdb re-derived calls from the 5' RACE reads in MiXCR, one entry per CDR3 protein. This sample has tens of thousands of distinct CDR3 sequences, with 10% found just once. Individuals who volunteered at a blood bank located in Maryland, USA, made up the group of healthy controls. This clonotype was seen at least ten times.

The material sequenced was PBMCs. The source is a man aged 40-49 years in good health. The gene calls are TRBV9 and TRBJ1-1; 8 bases fit TRBD1. CDR3 nucleotides: TGTGCCAGCAGTCGAACAGGGGGTGCGAACACTGAAGCTTTCTTT. This translates into CASSRTGGANTEAFF.